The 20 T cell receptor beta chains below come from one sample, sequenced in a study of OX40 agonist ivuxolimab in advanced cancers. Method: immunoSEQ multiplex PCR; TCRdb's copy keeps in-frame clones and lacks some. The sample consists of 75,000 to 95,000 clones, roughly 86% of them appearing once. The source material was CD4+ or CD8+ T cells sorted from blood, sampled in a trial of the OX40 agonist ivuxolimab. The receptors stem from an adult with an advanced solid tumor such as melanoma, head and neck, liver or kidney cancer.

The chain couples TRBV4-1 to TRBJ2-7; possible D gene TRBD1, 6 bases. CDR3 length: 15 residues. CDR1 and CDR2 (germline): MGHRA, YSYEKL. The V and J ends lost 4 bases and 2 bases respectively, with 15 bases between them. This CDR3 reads CASSRSTGTPYEQYF. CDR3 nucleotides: TGCGCCAGCAGCCGCTCGACCGGGACACCCTACGAGCAGTACTTC.

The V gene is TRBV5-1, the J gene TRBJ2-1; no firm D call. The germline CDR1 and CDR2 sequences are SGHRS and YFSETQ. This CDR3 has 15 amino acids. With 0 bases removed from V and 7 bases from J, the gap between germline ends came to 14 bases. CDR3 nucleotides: TGCGCCAGCAGCTTGGACGTCAGTTTGAGGAATGAGCAGTTCTTC. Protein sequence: CASSLDVSLRNEQFF.

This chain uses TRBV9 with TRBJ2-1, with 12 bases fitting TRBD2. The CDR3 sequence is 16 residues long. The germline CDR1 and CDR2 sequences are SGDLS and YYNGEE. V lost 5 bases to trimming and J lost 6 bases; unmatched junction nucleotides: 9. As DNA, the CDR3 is TGTGCCAGCAGTAATCCGGTACTAGCGGGAGGCAATGAGCAGTTCTTC. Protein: CASSNPVLAGGNEQFF.

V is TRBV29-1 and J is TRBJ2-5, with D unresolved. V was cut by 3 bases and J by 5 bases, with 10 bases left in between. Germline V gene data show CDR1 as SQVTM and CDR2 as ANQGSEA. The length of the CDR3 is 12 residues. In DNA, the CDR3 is TGCAGCGTTGAGGGGTTCGGGGAGACCCAGTACTTC. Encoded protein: CSVEGFGETQYF.

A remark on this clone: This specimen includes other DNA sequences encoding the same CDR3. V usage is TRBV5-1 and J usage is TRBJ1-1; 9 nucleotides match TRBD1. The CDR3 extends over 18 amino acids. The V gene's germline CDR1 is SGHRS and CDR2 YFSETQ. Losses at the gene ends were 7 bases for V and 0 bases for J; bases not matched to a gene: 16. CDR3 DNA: TGCGCCAGCGGGTTTGGTTTGGGACAGGGCCGCATGAACACTGAAGCTTTCTTT. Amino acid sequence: CASGFGLGQGRMNTEAFF.

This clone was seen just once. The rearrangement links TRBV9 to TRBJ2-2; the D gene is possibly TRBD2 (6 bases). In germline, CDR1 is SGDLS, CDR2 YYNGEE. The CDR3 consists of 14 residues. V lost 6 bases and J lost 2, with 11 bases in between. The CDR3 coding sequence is TGTGCCAGCAAGAGTAGCGGCAACACCGGGGAGCTGTTTTTT. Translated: CASKSSGNTGELFF.

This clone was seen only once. CDR3 loop: CASSSDGIGAYGYTF. The CDR3 bases are TGTGCCAGCAGCTCCGACGGCATTGGGGCCTATGGCTACACCTTC. This rearrangement joins TRBV7-9 to TRBJ1-2; a possible D gene is TRBD1 (5 bases). CDR3 length equals 15 residues. Trimming pared 4 bases from V and 4 bases from J, leaving 16 bases between. Germline lookup yields CDR1 SEHNR and CDR2 FQNEAQ (reference sequence).

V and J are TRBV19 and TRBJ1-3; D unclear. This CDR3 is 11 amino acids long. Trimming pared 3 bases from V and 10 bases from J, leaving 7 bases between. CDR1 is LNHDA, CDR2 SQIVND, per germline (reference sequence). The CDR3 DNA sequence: TGTGCCAGTAGTATTCGGTTGACCATATATTTT. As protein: CASSIRLTIYF.

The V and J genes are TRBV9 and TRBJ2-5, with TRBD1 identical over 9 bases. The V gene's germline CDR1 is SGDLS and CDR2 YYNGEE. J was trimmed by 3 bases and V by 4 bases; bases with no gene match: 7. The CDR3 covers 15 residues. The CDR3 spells CASSSRTGEEETQYF. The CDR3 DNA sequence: TGTGCCAGCAGCTCCCGGACAGGGGAGGAAGAGACCCAGTACTTC.

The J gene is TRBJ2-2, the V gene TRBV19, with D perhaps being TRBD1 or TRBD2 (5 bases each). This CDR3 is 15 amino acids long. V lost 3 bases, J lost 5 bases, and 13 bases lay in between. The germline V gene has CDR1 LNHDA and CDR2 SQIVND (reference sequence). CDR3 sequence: CASSIQGVGTGELFF. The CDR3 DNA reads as TGTGCCAGTAGTATCCAGGGAGTAGGGACCGGGGAGCTGTTTTTT.

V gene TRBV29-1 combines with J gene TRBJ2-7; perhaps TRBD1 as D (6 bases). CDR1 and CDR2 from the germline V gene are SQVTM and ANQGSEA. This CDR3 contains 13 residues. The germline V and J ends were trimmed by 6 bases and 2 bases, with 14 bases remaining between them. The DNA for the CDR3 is TGCAGCGTGCGGACAGTCAACACCTACGAGCAGTACTTC. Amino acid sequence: CSVRTVNTYEQYF.

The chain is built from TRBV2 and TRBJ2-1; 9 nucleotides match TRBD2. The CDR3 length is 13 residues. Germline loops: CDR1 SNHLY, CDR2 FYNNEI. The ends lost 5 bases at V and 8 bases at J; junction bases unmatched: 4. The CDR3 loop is CASSRGLAHEQFF. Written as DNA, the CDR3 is TGTGCCAGCAGTCGGGGACTAGCCCATGAGCAGTTCTTC.

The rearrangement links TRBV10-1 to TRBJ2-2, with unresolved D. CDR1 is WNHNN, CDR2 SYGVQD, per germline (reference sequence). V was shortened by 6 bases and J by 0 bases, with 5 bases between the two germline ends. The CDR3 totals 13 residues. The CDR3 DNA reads TGCGCCAGCAGGGACCCGAACACCGGGGAGCTGTTTTTT. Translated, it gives CASRDPNTGELFF.

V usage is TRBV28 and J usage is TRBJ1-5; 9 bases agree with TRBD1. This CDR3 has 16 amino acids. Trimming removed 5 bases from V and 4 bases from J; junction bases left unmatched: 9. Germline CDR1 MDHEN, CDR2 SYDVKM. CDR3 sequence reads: CASSPPRTGENQPQHF. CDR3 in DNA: TGTGCCAGCAGTCCTCCCCGGACAGGGGAGAATCAGCCCCAGCATTTT.

In nucleotides, the CDR3 is TGTGCCAGCAGCGTCAGGGGTGGATCCGGAAACACCATATATTTT. It translates to CASSVRGGSGNTIYF. V usage is TRBV7-2 and J usage is TRBJ1-3; TRBD1 might be the D (6 bases). CDR1 SGHTA and CDR2 FQGNSA come from the germline V gene. This CDR3 region has 15 residues. Deletions cut 5 bases from V and 4 bases from J, with 15 bases between.

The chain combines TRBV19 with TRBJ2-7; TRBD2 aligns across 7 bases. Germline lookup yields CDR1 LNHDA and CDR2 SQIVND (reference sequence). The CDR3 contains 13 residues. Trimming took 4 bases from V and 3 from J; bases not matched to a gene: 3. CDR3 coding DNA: TGTGCCAGTAGTAGGGACTATCTCTACGAGCAGTACTTC. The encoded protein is CASSRDYLYEQYF.

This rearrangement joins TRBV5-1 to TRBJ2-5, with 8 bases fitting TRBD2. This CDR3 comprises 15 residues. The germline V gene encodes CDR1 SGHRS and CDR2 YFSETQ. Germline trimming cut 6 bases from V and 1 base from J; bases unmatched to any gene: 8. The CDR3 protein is CASIPGGFIQETQYF. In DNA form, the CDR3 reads TGCGCCAGCATCCCGGGAGGGTTTATCCAAGAGACCCAGTACTTC.

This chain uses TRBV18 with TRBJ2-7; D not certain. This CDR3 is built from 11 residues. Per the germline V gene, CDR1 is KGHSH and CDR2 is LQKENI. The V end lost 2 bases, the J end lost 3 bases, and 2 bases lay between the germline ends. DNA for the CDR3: TGTGCCAGCTCACCAGGCTACGAGCAGTACTTC. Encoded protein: CASSPGYEQYF. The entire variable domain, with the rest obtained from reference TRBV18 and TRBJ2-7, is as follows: NAGVMQNPRHLVRRRGQEARLRCSPMKGHSHVYWYRQLPEEGLKFMVYLQKENIIDESGMPKERFSAEFPKEGPSILRIQQVVRGDSAAYFCASSPGYEQYFGPGTRLTVT.

CDR3 residues: CASSPLAGVGEQYF. The CDR3 coding sequence is TGTGCCAGCAGCCCGTTAGCGGGAGTTGGCGAGCAGTACTTC. The rearrangement links TRBV7-2 to TRBJ2-7; 9 bases map to TRBD2. Germline CDR1 SGHTA, CDR2 FQGNSA. This CDR3 spans 14 amino acids. The V segment lost 5 bases and the J segment 6 bases; nucleotides outside the gene matches: 8. The whole variable domain, remainder taken from reference TRBV7-2 and TRBJ2-7, is GAGVSQSPSNKVTEKGKDVELRCDPISGHTALYWYRQSLGQGLEFLIYFQGNSAPDKSGLPSDRFSAERTGGSVSTLTIQRTQQEDSAVYLCASSPLAGVGEQYFGPGTRLTVT.

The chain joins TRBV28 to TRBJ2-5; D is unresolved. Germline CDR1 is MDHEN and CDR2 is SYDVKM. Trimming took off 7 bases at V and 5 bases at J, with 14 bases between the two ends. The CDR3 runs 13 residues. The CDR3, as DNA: TGTGCCAGCACCCGGCCGGTGAGGGAGACCCAGTACTTC. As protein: CASTRPVRETQYF. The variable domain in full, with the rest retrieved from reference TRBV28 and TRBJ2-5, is DVKVTQSSRYLVKRTGEKVFLECVQDMDHENMFWYRQDPGLGLRLIYFSYDVKMKEKGDIPEGYSVSREKKERFSLILESASTNQTSMYLCASTRPVRETQYFGPGTRLLVL.